This is a list of T cell receptor beta chains from one sample in a study of shared clonotypes between healthy human individuals. Sequencing used immunoSEQ multiplex PCR; TCRdb keeps in-frame clones, though not all of them. The sample holds some 2.4 million clones; roughly 93% are singletons and the top ten take approximately 0.35%. Sequences were obtained from naive CD4+ T cells from PBMCs. The source is a man in his late teens or twenties in good health. Some clones in this sample may be carry-over from other donors' samples. CDR3s include the opening cysteine and the closing phenylalanine or tryptophan.

TRBV7-2	TRBJ2-2	15	CASSSNSGGSGELFF
TRBV7-9	TRBJ1-6	14	CASSREQSRSPLHF
TRBV2	TRBJ2-7	15	CASSEVLAGHHEQYF
TRBV5-1	TRBJ1-1	14	CASSEQGASPEAFF
TRBV5-6	TRBJ1-5	14	CASSLAGSNQPQHF
TRBV7-2	TRBJ1-1	15	CASSLNRGMSTEAFF
TRBV7-2	TRBJ2-7	14	CASSFSPGPHEQYF
TRBV6-1	TRBJ2-7	16	CASSEWTKRAHYEQYF
TRBV29-1	TRBJ2-3	12	CSVEGSTDTQYF
TRBV30	TRBJ1-3	17	CAWSRGGTGSSGNTIYF
TRBV28	TRBJ1-2	16	CASSSIRDGPNYGYTF
TRBV6-6	TRBJ1-3	14	CASVRGTGGNTIYF
TRBV18	TRBJ1-1	17	CASSPTRTGDGGTEAFF
TRBV11-2	TRBJ1-2	16	CASSRGRGLPTYGYTF
TRBV11-2	TRBJ2-7	16	CASSLGIIRGTYEQYF
TRBV2	TRBJ2-7	12	CASSEAHSAGLF
TRBV6-5	TRBJ2-5	15	CASSYSPDGGETQYF
TRBV18	TRBJ1-1	15	CASSPNRDMNTEAFF
TRBV19	TRBJ1-5	13	CASSFRGNQPQHF
TRBV11-2	TRBJ2-3	13	CASSLRGPDTQYF
TRBV18	TRBJ2-7	11	CASSLRDEQYF
TRBV25-1	TRBJ2-3	15	CASSPAGGGTDTQYF
TRBV6-5	TRBJ2-3	16	CASSYSLAHSTDTQYF
TRBV7-9	TRBJ2-7	14	CASSSTSGVYEQYF
TRBV5-6	TRBJ2-7	13	CASRFRGLGEQYF
TRBV5-4	TRBJ2-1	15	CASSSPGSSYNEQFF
TRBV7-2	TRBJ2-5	14	CASSLGQPAETQYF
TRBV14	TRBJ2-7	13	CASSRASGYEQYF
TRBV7-9	TRBJ1-6	15	CASSLRGQGGSPLHF
TRBV5-4	TRBJ2-1	15	CASSLSTTAYNEQFF
TRBV7-3	TRBJ2-3	14	CASSLTGAADTQYF
TRBV4-3	TRBJ2-3	18	CASSLGLAGGPRTDTQYF
TRBV2	TRBJ1-2	11	CASSDRSGYTF
TRBV9	TRBJ2-1	13	CASSVGSYNEQFF
TRBV6-5	TRBJ2-1	15	CASSLVGLSYNEQFF
TRBV28	TRBJ1-2	18	CASSSGLGRSPYFYGYTF
TRBV7-9	TRBJ2-5	14	CASSFKGDRETQYF
TRBV7-2	TRBJ2-2	16	CASIQRGQVLAGELFF
TRBV19	TRBJ1-2	13	CASSISTGYGYTF
TRBV7-2	TRBJ2-5	19	CASSSHRTSGPGYQETQYF
TRBV11-3	TRBJ2-1	13	CASSWVQGYEQFF
TRBV7-2	TRBJ2-7	14	CASSPQGGDYEQYF
TRBV18	TRBJ2-5	13	CASSRDPVETQYF
TRBV5-1	TRBJ2-3	14	CASSFVGFSDTQYF
TRBV25-1	TRBJ2-4	14	CASRPRRDRGFASF
TRBV5-1	TRBJ2-5	12	CASSGRSWTQYF
TRBV7-2	TRBJ2-1	15	CASSLLTSGRDEQFF
TRBV18	TRBJ2-5	14	CASSRDGPQETQYF
TRBV5-4	TRBJ1-1	15	CASSLAKRGRTEAFF
TRBV5-4	TRBJ2-1	15	CASSLVSGSWNEQFF
TRBV28	TRBJ1-5	15	CASSEQGRRGQPQHF